Ten or more counts support the clone carrying this T cell receptor beta chain. The target antigen is unknown. CDR1 SNHLY and CDR2 FYNNEI come from the germline V gene. CDR3 length equals 16 residues. The trim removed 5 bases at V and 1 base at J, leaving 8 bases unmatched. Conversion of TCR transcripts into cDNA relied on 5'RACE template switching, which added a universal primer site and UMIs. TCRdb reprocessed the 5' RACE reads with MiXCR, giving one entry per CDR3 protein. Of some 240,000 distinct CDR3 sequences listed, roughly 3.7% are singletons. This entry comes from a study of T cells after yellow fever vaccination. The study, taken as a whole, reports: A limited proportion of clonotypes was detected within both the CD4 and CD8 compartments. Boosting was followed by the reappearance of most primary-vaccination clones (just under 97% CD4, about 90% CD8). When the response was secondary, it was weaker but reached its peak faster, day 5 versus 15.

The sequencing used PBMCs, collected 15 days after the yellow fever booster vaccination. This rearrangement joins TRBV2 to TRBJ2-7, with 10 bases identical to TRBD1. This clonotype was obtained from a man between 18 and 35 years old who received the YFV17D yellow fever vaccine. In nucleotides, the CDR3 is TGTGCCAGCAGTCCTCGACAGGGGGCAAGGTCCTACGAGCAGTACTTC. It codes for CASSPRQGARSYEQYF. Looking up the rest from reference TRBV2 and TRBJ2-7 gives the full variable domain: EPEVTQTPSHQVTQMGQEVILRCVPISNHLYFYWYRQILGQKVEFLVSFYNNEISEKSEIFDDQFSVERPDGSNFTLKIRSTKLEDSAMYFCASSPRQGARSYEQYFGPGTRLTVT.